This T cell receptor (beta chain) was sequenced during a study of PD-L1 blockade in urothelial cancer. Study context: Starting around 2014, patients were given atezolizumab (1,200 mg intravenously every 3 weeks). Previous chemotherapy exposure amounted to 0 to 3 regimens for patients. Analysis of the blood was performed 3 weeks (second dose) and 6 weeks after treatment start.

The time point: peripheral blood 6 weeks after treatment start. The table came from immunoSEQ multiplex PCR; TCRdb's copy has only in-frame clones and leaves some out. This sample yields over 70,000 clones, of which 70% to 90% are seen a single time; under 10% belongs to the top ten. The sample consisted of PBMCs, taken around atezolizumab (anti-PD-L1) treatment. This receptor was obtained from a man between 70 and 80 years old with urothelial cancer.

In DNA form, the CDR3 reads TGTGCCAGCAACCGGGACAGTCGGGAGACCCAGTACTTC. Its protein product is CASNRDSRETQYF. This chain links TRBV6-1 with TRBJ2-5; TRBD1 matches at 7 bases. The CDR3 has 13 amino acids. Trimming took 7 bases from V and 5 from J; bases not matched to a gene: 7. CDR1 is MNHNS, CDR2 SASEGT, per germline.